A selection of T cell receptor beta chains follows, all from one sample in a study of OX40 agonist ivuxolimab in advanced cancers. Method: immunoSEQ multiplex PCR; TCRdb's copy keeps in-frame clones and lacks some. The sample holds tens of thousands of clones, more than 75% seen once. This specimen was CD4+ or CD8+ T cells sorted from blood, taken in a trial of the OX40 agonist ivuxolimab. These receptors all stem from an adult with an advanced solid tumor such as melanoma, head and neck, liver or kidney cancer. Each CDR3 is given with its conserved first and last residue.

TRBV10-1,TRBJ1-5,CASSESNQPQHF
TRBV9,TRBJ2-7,CASSVAGDTSYEQYF
TRBV19,TRBJ1-4,CATRNGATNEKLFF
TRBV6-1,TRBJ1-1,CASKQGGYTEAFF
TRBV6-5,TRBJ2-5,CASSYEYGEETQYF
TRBV4-3,TRBJ1-4,CASSQVRVGGGEKLFF
TRBV4-1,TRBJ2-5,CASSHPQGSEYF
TRBV12-5,TRBJ2-5,CASGLWQGTQETQYF
TRBV6-1,TRBJ2-7,CASSDRGLHEQYF
TRBV2,TRBJ2-7,CASRGLHYEQYF
TRBV5-6,TRBJ2-3,CASSLGLAGPTDTQYF
TRBV5-1,TRBJ2-3,CASSPGQAGTDTQYF
TRBV6-5,TRBJ1-5,CASSYSPNQPQHF
TRBV4-3,TRBJ2-1,CASSQRASGGQEEQFF
TRBV19,TRBJ1-5,CASSMDTGGNQPQHF
TRBV5-3,TRBJ1-2,CASSIQGGGYYGYTF
TRBV19,TRBJ1-1,CASSTRGAGVAAFF
TRBV4-1,TRBJ2-2,CASSRPLGKEDTGELFF
TRBV30,TRBJ2-7,CAWSRVAAYEQYF
TRBV2,TRBJ2-7,CASGKTSGSHEQYF
TRBV29-1,TRBJ1-1,CSVRQSLNTEAFF
TRBV18,TRBJ1-2,CASSLKRFRDRLDLNYGYTF
TRBV29-1,TRBJ2-7,CSVALFLGTYEQYF
TRBV10-2,TRBJ2-7,CASSNAPHPYEQYF
TRBV5-4,TRBJ2-1,CASSKSLLAASYNEQFF
TRBV18,TRBJ2-5,CASSPGLKETQYF
TRBV1,TRBJ2-6,CTSRSHRLCRANVLTF
TRBV5-1,TRBJ2-3,CASSLKDRVGDTQYF
TRBV6-5,TRBJ1-5,CASRRTGNQPQHF
TRBV2,TRBJ1-5,CASTRLTGSYQPQHF
TRBV9,TRBJ1-3,CASSVGRDRNTIYF
TRBV4-1,TRBJ1-3,CASSQTGSGNTIYF
TRBV30,TRBJ1-5,CAWRGPGRDQPQHF
TRBV7-2,TRBJ1-5,CASAAGGPQHF
TRBV4-3,TRBJ1-5,CASSQDPGTGWDQPQHF
TRBV7-9,TRBJ1-1,CASSFETRDTEAFF